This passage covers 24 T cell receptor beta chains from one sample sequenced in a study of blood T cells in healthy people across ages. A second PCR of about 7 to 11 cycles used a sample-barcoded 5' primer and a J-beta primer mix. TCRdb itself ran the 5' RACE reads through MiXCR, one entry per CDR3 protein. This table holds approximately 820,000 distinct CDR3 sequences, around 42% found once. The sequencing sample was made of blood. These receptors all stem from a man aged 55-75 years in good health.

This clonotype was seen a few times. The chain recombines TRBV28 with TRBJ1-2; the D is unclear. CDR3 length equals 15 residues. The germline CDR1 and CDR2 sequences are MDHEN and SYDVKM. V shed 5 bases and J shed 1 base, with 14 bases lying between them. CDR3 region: CASSPSKGFNYGYTF. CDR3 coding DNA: TGTGCCAGCAGTCCCTCTAAGGGTTTTAACTATGGCTACACCTTC.

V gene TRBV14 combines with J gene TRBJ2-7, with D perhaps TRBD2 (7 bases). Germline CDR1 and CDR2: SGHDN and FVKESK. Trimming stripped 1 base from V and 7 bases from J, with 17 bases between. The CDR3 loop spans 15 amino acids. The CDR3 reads CASSQARGQLREQYF. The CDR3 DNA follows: TGTGCCAGCAGCCAAGCGCGGGGGCAGTTGAGGGAGCAGTACTTC.

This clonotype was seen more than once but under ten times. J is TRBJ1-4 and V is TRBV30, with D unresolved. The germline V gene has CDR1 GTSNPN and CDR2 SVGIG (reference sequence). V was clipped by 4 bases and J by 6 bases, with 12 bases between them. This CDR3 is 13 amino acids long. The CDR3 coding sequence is TGTGCCTGGAATCTGCCCCGGGATGAAAAACTGTTTTTT. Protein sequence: CAWNLPRDEKLFF.

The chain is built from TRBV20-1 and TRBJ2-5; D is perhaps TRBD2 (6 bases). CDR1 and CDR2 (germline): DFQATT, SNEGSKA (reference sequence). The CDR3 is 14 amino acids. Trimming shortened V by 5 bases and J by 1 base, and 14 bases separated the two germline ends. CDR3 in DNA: TGCAGTGCTCCCACGGGACTGAGCCAAGAGACCCAGTACTTC. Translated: CSAPTGLSQETQYF.

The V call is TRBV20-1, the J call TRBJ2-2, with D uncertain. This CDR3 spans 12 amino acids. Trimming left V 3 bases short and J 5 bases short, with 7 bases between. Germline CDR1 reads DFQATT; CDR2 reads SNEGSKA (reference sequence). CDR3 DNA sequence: TGCAGTGCTAGCAGGCGGACCGGGGAGCTGTTTTTT. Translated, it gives CSASRRTGELFF.

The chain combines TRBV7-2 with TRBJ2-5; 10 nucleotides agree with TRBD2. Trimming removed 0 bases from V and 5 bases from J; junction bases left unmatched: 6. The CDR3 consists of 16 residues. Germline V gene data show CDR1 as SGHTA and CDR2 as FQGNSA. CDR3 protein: CASSLASGGRLETQYF. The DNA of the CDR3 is TGTGCCAGCAGCTTAGCTAGCGGGGGGCGGTTGGAGACCCAGTACTTC. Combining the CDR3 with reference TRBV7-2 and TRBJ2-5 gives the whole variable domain GAGVSQSPSNKVTEKGKDVELRCDPISGHTALYWYRQSLGQGLEFLIYFQGNSAPDKSGLPSDRFSAERTGGSVSTLTIQRTQQEDSAVYLCASSLASGGRLETQYFGPGTRLLVL.

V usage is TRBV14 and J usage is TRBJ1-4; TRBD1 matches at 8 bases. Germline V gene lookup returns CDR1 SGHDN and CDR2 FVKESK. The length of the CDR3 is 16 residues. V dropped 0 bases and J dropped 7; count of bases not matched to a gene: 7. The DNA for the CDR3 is TGTGCCAGCAGCCAAGATAGGCCAGGGGGCAGTGAAAAACTGTTTTTT. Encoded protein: CASSQDRPGGSEKLFF.

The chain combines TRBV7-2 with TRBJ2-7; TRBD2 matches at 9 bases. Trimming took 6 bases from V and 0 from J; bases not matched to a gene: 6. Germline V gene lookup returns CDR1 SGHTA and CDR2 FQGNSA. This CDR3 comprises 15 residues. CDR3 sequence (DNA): TGTGCCAGCAGAGAGGGTAGCGGGGGCTCCTACGAGCAGTACTTC. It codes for CASREGSGGSYEQYF. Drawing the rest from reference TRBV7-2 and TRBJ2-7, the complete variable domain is GAGVSQSPSNKVTEKGKDVELRCDPISGHTALYWYRQSLGQGLEFLIYFQGNSAPDKSGLPSDRFSAERTGGSVSTLTIQRTQQEDSAVYLCASREGSGGSYEQYFGPGTRLTVT.

The CDR3 protein is CASSDSGGRAKNIQYF. CDR3 in DNA: TGTGCCAGCAGCGATAGCGGGGGTCGTGCCAAAAACATTCAGTACTTC. The chain employs TRBV11-3 and TRBJ2-4; 9 bases are a match to TRBD2. Germline V CDR1 and CDR2: SGHNT, YENEEA. V gave up 5 bases and J gave up 1 base; unmatched junction bases: 6. The CDR3 sequence is 16 residues long.

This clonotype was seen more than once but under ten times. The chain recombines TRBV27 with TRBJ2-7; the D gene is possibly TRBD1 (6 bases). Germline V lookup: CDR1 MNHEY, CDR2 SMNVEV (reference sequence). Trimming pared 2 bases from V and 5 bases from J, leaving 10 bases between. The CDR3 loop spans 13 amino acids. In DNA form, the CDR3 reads TGTGCCAGCAGTTTAAACAGGGCCCACGAGCAGTACTTC. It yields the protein CASSLNRAHEQYF.

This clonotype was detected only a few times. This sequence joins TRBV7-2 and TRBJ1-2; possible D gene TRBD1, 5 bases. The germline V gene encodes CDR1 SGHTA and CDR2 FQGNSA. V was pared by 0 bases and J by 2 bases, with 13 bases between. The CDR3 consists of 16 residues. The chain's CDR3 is CASSLAPGGDNYGYTF. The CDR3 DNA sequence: TGTGCCAGCAGCTTAGCACCAGGAGGGGACAACTATGGCTACACCTTC.

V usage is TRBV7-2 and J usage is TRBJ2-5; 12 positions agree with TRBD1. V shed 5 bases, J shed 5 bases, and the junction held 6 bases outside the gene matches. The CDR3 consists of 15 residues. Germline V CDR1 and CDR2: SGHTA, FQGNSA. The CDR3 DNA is TGTGCCAGCAGCAACCGGGACAGGGGGCCTGAGACCCAGTACTTC. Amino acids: CASSNRDRGPETQYF. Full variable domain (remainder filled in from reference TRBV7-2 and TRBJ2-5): GAGVSQSPSNKVTEKGKDVELRCDPISGHTALYWYRQSLGQGLEFLIYFQGNSAPDKSGLPSDRFSAERTGGSVSTLTIQRTQQEDSAVYLCASSNRDRGPETQYFGPGTRLLVL.

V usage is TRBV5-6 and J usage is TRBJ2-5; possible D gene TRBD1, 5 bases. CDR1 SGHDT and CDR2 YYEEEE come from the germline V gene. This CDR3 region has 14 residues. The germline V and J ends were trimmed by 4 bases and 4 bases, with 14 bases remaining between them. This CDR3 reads CASSLEQVGETQYF. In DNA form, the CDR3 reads TGTGCCAGCAGCCTAGAACAGGTGGGAGAGACCCAGTACTTC.

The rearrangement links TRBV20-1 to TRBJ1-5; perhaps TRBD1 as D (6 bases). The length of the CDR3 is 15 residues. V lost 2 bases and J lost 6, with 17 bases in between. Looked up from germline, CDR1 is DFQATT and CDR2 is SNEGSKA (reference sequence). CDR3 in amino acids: CSARTGPQRGQPQHF. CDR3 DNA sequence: TGCAGTGCTAGAACAGGGCCCCAACGGGGTCAGCCCCAGCATTTT.

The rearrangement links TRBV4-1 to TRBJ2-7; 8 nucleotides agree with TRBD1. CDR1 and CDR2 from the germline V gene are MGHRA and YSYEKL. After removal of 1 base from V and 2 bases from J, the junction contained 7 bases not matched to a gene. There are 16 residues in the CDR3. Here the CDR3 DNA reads TGCGCCAGCAGCCAAGCCCTGACAGGGGACGCCTACGAGCAGTACTTC. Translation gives CASSQALTGDAYEQYF.

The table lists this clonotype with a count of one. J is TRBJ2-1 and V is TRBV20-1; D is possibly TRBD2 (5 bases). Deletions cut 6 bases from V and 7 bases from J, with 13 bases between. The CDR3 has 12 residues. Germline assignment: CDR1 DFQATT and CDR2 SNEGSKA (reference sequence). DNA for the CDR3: TGCAGTGCCCGGGGTTTTTGGAATGAGCAGTTCTTC. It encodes CSARGFWNEQFF.

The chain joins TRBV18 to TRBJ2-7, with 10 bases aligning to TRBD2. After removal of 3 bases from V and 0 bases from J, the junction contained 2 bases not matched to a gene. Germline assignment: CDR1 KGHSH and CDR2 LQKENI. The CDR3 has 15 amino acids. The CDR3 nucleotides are TGTGCCAGCTCACCCACTAGCGGGGTCTCCTACGAGCAGTACTTC. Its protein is CASSPTSGVSYEQYF.

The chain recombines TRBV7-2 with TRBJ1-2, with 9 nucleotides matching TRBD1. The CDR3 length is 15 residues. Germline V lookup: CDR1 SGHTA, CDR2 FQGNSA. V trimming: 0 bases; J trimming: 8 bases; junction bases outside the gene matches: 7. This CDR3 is CASSLAPGQGKGYTF. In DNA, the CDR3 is TGTGCCAGCAGCTTAGCCCCCGGACAGGGGAAAGGCTACACCTTC.

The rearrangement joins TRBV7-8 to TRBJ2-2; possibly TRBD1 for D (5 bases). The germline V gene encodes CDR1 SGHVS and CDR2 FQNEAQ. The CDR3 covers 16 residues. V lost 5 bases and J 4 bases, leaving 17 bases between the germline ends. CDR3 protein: CASSPLYLDSTGELFF. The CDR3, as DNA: TGTGCCAGCAGCCCACTGTATCTCGACAGCACCGGGGAGCTGTTTTTT.

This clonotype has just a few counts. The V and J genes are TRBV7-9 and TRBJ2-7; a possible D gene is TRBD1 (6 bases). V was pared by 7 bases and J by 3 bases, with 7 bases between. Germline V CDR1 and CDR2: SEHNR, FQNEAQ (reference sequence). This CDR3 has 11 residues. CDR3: CASTRGYEQYF. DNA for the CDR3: TGTGCCAGCACCAGGGGCTACGAGCAGTACTTC.

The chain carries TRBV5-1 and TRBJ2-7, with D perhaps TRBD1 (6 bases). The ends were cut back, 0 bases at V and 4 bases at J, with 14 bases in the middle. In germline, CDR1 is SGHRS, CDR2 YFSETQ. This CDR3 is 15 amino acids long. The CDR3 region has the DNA TGCGCCAGCAGCTTGGATACAGGGTGGGGATACGAGCAGTACTTC. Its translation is CASSLDTGWGYEQYF.

This CDR3 is CASSRTGGEGTEAFF. The CDR3 DNA sequence: TGCGCCAGCAGCCGGACAGGGGGCGAGGGCACTGAAGCTTTCTTT. V usage is TRBV4-3 and J usage is TRBJ1-1, with TRBD1 matching over 11 bases. J gave up 4 bases and V 4 bases, and 5 bases lay outside the gene matches. Germline V gene sequence: CDR1 LGHNA, CDR2 YSLEER. The CDR3 runs 15 residues.

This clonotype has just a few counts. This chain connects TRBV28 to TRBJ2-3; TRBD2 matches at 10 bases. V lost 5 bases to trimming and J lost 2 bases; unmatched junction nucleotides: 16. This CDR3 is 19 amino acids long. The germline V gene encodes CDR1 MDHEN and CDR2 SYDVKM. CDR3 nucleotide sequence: TGTGCCAGCAGTCCGTCGATCGGGGTAGCGGGGGGCTACACAGATACGCAGTATTTT. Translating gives CASSPSIGVAGGYTDTQYF.

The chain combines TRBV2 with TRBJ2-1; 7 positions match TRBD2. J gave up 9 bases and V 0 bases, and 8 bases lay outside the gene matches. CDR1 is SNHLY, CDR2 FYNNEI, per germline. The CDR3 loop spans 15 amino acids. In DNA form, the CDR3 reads TGTGCCAGCAGTGAAGCGTTGCGGGGGAGTAGTGAGCAGTTCTTC. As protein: CASSEALRGSSEQFF. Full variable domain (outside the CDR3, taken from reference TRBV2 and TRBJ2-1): EPEVTQTPSHQVTQMGQEVILRCVPISNHLYFYWYRQILGQKVEFLVSFYNNEISEKSEIFDDQFSVERPDGSNFTLKIRSTKLEDSAMYFCASSEALRGSSEQFFGPGTRLTVL.